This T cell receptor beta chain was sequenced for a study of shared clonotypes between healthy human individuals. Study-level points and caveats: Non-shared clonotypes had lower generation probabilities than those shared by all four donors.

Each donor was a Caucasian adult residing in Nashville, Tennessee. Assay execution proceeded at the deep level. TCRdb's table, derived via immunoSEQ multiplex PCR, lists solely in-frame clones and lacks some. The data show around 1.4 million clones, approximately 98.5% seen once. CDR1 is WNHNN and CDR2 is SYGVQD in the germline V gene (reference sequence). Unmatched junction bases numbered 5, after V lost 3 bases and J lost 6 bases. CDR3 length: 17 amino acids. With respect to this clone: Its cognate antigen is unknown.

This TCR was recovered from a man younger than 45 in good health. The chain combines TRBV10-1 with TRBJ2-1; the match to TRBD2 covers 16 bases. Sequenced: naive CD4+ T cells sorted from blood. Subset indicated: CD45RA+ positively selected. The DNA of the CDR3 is TGCGCCAGCAGTGACCCGGGACTAGCGGGAGGGATCAATGAGCAGTTCTTC. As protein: CASSDPGLAGGINEQFF.